This T cell receptor (beta chain) was recorded in a study of low-dose radiotherapy and immunotherapy resistance in tumors (dated by TCRdb to between 2021 and 2024). Regarding the research as a whole: In Cohort 1, each fraction delivered 0.5 Gy every 2 weeks, and the prescribed total PTV dose was 6.5 Gy. Patients were given nivolumab as a 240 mg flat dose every two weeks and ipilimumab at 1 mg/kg every six weeks, with both drugs delivered intravenously. Cyclophosphamide 200 mg/m2 was administered intravenously every two weeks, one day before each radiation and immunotherapy administration. In Cohort 2, 1 Gy per fraction was delivered every two weeks, for a total of 13 Gy over 26 weeks. Eight patients were included in the translational analysis, namely three from the first dose cohort plus the first five from the second dose cohort. Aspirin 300 mg was taken orally once daily by patients for four cycles, starting on cycle 1 day 1. Randomization of trial participants into treatment groups was not performed.

CDR1 and CDR2 are drawn from the germline V gene: MGHRA, YSYEKL. Taken from cysteine to phenylalanine, the CDR3 has 14 residues. The read is trimmed to its CDR3 DNA, 42 bases read in frame from base 1. A word on this clonotype: Its antigen is unknown. A single base separates this from a much larger clone, so it may be a read error.

The sample's time point label, in plain terms: after trial treatment. The sample's treatment or condition label, decoded: LDRT plus nivolumab, ipilimumab, low-dose cyclophosphamide and aspirin (RACIN trial). Donors were enrolled in RACIN, a single-arm phase I dose-escalation trial in which nivolumab, ipilimumab, aspirin, low-dose cyclophosphamide and low-dose radiotherapy were combined. Patients with advanced, TIL-negative solid tumors were considered eligible. For sequencing, an Illumina HiSeq 2500 was employed. To make first-strand cDNA, Superscript III was used along with a set of TRAV- and TRBV-specific primers so that both the TCRalpha and TCRbeta chains were covered. TCRs were amplified with Phusion for around 20 PCR cycles, with a constant-region primer paired with the adapter attached to the V primers. The isolated mRNA was amplified using the MessageAmp II aRNA Amplification Kit, with in vitro transcription performed for about 16 hours at 37 degrees C. mRNA for TCR sequencing was isolated with the Dynabeads mRNA DIRECT Purification Kit. A second roughly 24-cycle Phusion PCR added indexed Illumina adapters, and products were purified with AMPure XP beads. The authors' pipeline ran thus. Using custom Perl scripts, TCR sequences that encoded the same protein were pooled, out-of-frame sequences were dropped, and the abundance of each clonotype was calculated. TCR sequences supported by only a single read were excluded from analysis. The metrics used to describe the repertoires included Shannon entropy, Gini index, clonality, richness, and the frequency of TCRs shared between repertoires. TCRdb reprocessed the public reads (quality trimming at Q25 with fastp, clone calling with MiXCR) and kept in-frame beta chains. CDR3 protein sequences are deduplicated, and each keeps its most common genes and DNA. Clone size and V and J calls follow TCRdb, not the original study. This sample holds around 100,000 distinct CDR3 sequences; around 21% were observed only once. The ten largest clonotypes hold roughly 3.9% of the sample.

Recombination joined TRBV4-1 with TRBJ2-7, with 9 junctional bases fitting TRBD1. The input for sequencing was PBMCs, taken after low-dose radiotherapy plus immunotherapy. The clonotype was recovered from a male donor with prostate cancer. The CDR3 in this case is CASSQGTGVYEQCF. The base sequence is TGCGCCAGCAGCCAAGGGACAGGGGTGTACGAGCAGTGCTTC.